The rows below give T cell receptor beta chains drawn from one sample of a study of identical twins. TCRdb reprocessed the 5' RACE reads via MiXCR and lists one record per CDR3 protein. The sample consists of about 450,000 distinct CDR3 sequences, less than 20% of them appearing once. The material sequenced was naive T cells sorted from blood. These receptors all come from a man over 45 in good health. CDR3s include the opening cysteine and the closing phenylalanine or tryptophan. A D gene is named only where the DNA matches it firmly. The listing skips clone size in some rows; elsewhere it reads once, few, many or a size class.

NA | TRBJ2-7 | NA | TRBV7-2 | TGTGCCAGCAGCTTGGACGGGAACCCCTACGAGCAGTACTTC | CASSLDGNPYEQYF
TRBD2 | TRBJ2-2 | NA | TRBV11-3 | TGTGCCAGCAGCTTTGCGTCTAGCGGGACCGGGGAGCTGTTTTTT | CASSFASSGTGELFF
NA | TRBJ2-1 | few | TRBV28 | TGTGCCAGCAGTTTGCCAGGGGTCAATGAGCAGTTCTTC | CASSLPGVNEQFF
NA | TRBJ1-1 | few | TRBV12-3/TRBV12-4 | TGTGCCAGCAGTTTACGACAGTTTGAAGCTTTCTTT | CASSLRQFEAFF
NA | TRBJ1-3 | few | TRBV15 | TGTGCCACCGAGAGTGGGAACACCATATATTTT | CATESGNTIYF
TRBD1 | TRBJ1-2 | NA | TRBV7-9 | TGTGCCAGCAGCCGTACTTACAGGGGCTCCAACTATGGCTACACCTTC | CASSRTYRGSNYGYTF
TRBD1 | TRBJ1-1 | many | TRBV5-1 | TGCGCCAGCAGCTCGACAGGGGGGAACACTGAAGCTTTCTTT | CASSSTGGNTEAFF
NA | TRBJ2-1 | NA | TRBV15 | TGTGCCACCAGCACCTACTACAATGAGCAGTTCTTC | CATSTYYNEQFF
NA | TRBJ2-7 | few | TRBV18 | TGTGCCAGCTCAACCCCGGGTCCAACCTACGAGCAGTACTTC | CASSTPGPTYEQYF
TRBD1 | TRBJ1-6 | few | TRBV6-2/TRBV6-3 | TGTGCCAGCAGTTATCGACAGGGATCTTCACCCCTCCACTTT | CASSYRQGSSPLHF
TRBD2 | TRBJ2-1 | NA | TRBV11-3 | TGTGCCAGCAGCTTAGGGGGCGGGAGTCCCTACAATGAGCAGTTCTTC | CASSLGGGSPYNEQFF
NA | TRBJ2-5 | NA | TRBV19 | TGTGCCAGTAGTCCAGGGTTTTGGGAGACCCAGTACTTC | CASSPGFWETQYF
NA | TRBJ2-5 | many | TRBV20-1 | TGCAGTGCTCCGGAGGGCAGGGGATACCAAGAGACCCAGTACTTC | CSAPEGRGYQETQYF
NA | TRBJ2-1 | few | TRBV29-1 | TGCAGCGTTGAAAAAAATAGGCAGAGCTCCTACAATGAGCAGTTCTTC | CSVEKNRQSSYNEQFF
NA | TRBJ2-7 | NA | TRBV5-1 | TGCGCCAGCAGCCGGGACGAAGGAATCTACGAGCAGTCCTTC | CASSRDEGIYEQSF
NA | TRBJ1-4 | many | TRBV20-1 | TGCAGTGTCCCGGTGCAGGGTCGGGGTGAAAAACTGTTTTTT | CSVPVQGRGEKLFF
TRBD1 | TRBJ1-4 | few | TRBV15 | TGTGCCACCAGCAGAGACAGGGGGCAATACGAAAAACTGTTTTTT | CATSRDRGQYEKLFF
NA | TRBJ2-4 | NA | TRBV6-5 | TGTGCCAGCAGTTACCCATTGCCGGACCCGGGGGACATTCAGTACTTC | CASSYPLPDPGDIQYF
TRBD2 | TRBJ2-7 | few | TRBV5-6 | TGTGCCAGCAGCTTGGGCGGGAGTGCAACCTACGAGCAGTACTTC | CASSLGGSATYEQYF
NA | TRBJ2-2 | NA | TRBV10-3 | TGTGCCATCAGTGAGTCGGGTCTCGGTAACCGGGAGCTGTTTTTT | CAISESGLGNRELFF
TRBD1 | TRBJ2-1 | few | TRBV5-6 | TGTGCCAGCAGCAGGACAGGGCCCCTAGCTTACAGGGAGCAGTTCTTC | CASSRTGPLAYREQFF
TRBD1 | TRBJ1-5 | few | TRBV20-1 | TGCAGTGCTAGAGATCGGGACAGGGGCAATCAGCCCCAGCATTTT | CSARDRDRGNQPQHF
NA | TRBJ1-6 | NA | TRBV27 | TGTGCCAGCAGTCCCCGAGGACAGATACTTTTGAATTCACCCCTCCACTTT | CASSPRGQILLNSPLHF
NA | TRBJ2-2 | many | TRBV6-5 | TGTGCCAGCAGTTACTTGTTGACAGGGAACACCGGGGAGCTGTTTTTT | CASSYLLTGNTGELFF
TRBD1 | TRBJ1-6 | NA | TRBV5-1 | TGCGCCAGCAGCCCCTTCTCGGGACAGGGAGCATCACCCCTCCACTTT | CASSPFSGQGASPLHF
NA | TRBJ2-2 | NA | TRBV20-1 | TGCAGTGCTAGGGAAAGGCAGAGGAACACCGGGGAGCTGTTTTTT | CSARERQRNTGELFF
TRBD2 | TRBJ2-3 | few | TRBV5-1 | TGCGCCAGCAGCCCCCGGACTAGTGCAGATACGCAGTATTTT | CASSPRTSADTQYF
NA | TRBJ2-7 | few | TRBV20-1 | TGCAGTGCTAGAACGGCAGACGGCTCCTACGAGCAGTACTTC | CSARTADGSYEQYF
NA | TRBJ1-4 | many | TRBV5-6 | TGTGCCAGCAGCTTCGGATGGGGGAATGAAAAACTGTTTTTT | CASSFGWGNEKLFF
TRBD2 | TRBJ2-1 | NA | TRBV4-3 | TGCGCCAGCAGCCAAGGTCTAGCGGGGGGCCTACAGTTCTTC | CASSQGLAGGLQFF
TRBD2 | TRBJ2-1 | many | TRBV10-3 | TGTGCCATCAGTTCCCCCTCCTCTAGCGGGAGGGCCCGCTACAATGAGCAGTTCTTC | CAISSPSSSGRARYNEQFF
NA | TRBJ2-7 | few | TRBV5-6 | TGTGCCAGCAGCGGGGCGAGACAGGTGATATACGAGCAGTACTTC | CASSGARQVIYEQYF
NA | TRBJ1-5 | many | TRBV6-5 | TGTGCCAGCAGTTACTCGCCCGCGGGGGGTCAGCCCCAGCATTTT | CASSYSPAGGQPQHF
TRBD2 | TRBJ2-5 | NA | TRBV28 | TGTGCCAGCAGACCAGGACGAGAACTAGCGGGCTATGTAAGAGAGACCCAGTACTTC | CASRPGRELAGYVRETQYF
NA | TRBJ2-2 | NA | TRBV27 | TGTGCCAGCAGTTTGGGGGCCCCAATCACTCACCGACTTACCGGGGAGCTGTTTTTT | CASSLGAPITHRLTGELFF
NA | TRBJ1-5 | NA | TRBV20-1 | TGCAGTGCTAGAGATGGGACTAGCAATCAGCCCCAGCATTTT | CSARDGTSNQPQHF
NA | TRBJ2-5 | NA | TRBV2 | TGTGCCAGCACCCCTGGACAGAGACTGACCCAGTACTTC | CASTPGQRLTQYF
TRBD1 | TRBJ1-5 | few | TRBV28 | TGTGCCAGCAGTTTTGGCGTGAGGACAGGGGTTAATCAGCCCCAGCATTTT | CASSFGVRTGVNQPQHF
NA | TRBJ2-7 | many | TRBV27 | TGTGCCAGCCTCTACGAGCAGTACTTC | CASLYEQYF
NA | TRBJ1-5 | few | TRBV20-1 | TGCAGTGCTAGACATACCGGGAAAAATCAGCCCCAGCATTTT | CSARHTGKNQPQHF
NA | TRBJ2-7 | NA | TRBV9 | TGTGCCAGCAGCGTAGAGGACTTCGCCTACGAGCAGTACTTC | CASSVEDFAYEQYF
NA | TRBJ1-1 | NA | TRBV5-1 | TGCGCCAGCAGCTTGTCTGGGCCTGGGGGCACTGAAGCTTTCTTT | CASSLSGPGGTEAFF
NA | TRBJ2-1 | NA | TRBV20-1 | TGCAGTGCTAGCCCCAAGGGGCGGGGGCTGCTAAATGAGCAGTTCTTC | CSASPKGRGLLNEQFF
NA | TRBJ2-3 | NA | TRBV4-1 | TGCGCCAGCAGCCAAGCCCCAACAGGGTCTCGGACAGATACGCAGTATTTT | CASSQAPTGSRTDTQYF
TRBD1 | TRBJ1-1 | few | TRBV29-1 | TGCAGCGTGACAGGGATGGGGGTTGAAGCTTTCTTT | CSVTGMGVEAFF
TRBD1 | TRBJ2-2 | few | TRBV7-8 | TGTGCCAGCAGCTTTGGGACAGTAAACACCGGGGAGCTGTTTTTT | CASSFGTVNTGELFF
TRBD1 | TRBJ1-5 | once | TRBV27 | TGTGCCAGCAGCCTAAGGGGGGACAGGTTGGGTCAGCCCCAGCATTTT | CASSLRGDRLGQPQHF
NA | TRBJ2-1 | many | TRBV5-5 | TGTGCCAGCAGCGTGATAGCTCGAGGGAAATGGAATGAGCAGTTCTTC | CASSVIARGKWNEQFF
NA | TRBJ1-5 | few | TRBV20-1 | TGCAGTGCTAGACTCAGAGGTCAGCCCCAGCATTTT | CSARLRGQPQHF
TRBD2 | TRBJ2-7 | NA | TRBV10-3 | TGTGCCATCAGTGGAGGACTAGGGAGCTCCTACGAGCAGTACTTC | CAISGGLGSSYEQYF
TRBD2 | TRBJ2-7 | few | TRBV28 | TGTGCCAGCAGTAAAGCGGGAGGGCCTTACGAGCAGTACTTC | CASSKAGGPYEQYF
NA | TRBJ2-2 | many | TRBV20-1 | TGCAGTGCCGCCGGGCCTTCCTCTGCCGGGGAGCTGTTTTTT | CSAAGPSSAGELFF
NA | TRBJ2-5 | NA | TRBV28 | TGTGCCAGCGGGGGGCTTGGCGAGACCCAGTACTTC | CASGGLGETQYF
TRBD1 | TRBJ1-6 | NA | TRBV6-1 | TGTGCCAGTCAGGGACAGCCAAATTCACCCCTCCACTTT | CASQGQPNSPLHF
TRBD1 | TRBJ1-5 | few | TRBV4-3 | TGCGCCAGCAGCCAAGAGAGGACAGGGAATCAGCCCCAGCATTTT | CASSQERTGNQPQHF
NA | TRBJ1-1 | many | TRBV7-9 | TGTGCCAGCAGCCTAGCGGGAGGATCGGCTTTCTTT | CASSLAGGSAFF